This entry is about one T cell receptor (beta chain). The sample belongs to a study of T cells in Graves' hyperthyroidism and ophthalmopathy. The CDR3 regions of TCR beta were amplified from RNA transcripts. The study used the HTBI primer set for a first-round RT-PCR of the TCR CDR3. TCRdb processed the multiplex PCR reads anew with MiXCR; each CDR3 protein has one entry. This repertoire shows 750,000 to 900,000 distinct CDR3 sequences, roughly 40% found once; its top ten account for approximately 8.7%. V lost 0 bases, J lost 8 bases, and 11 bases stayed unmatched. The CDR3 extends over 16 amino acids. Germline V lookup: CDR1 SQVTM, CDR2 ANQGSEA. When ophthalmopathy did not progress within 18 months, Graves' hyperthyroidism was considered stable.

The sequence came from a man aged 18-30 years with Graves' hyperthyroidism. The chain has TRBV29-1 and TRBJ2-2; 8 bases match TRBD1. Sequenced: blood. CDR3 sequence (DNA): TGCAGCGTTGAAGATCGGTACGGACAGGGCGTGGGGGAGCTGTTTTTT. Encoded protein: CSVEDRYGQGVGELFF.